This paragraph reports one T cell receptor (beta chain). The source of the sample is a study of T cell responses to AZD1222 COVID-19 vaccine. The wider study: Second-dose timings of about 4 or about 12 weeks were pooled.

V shed 8 bases and J 8 bases; nucleotides not matched to a gene: 8. From germline, CDR1 is MGHDK and CDR2 SYGVNS. The CDR3 length is 12 residues. This table comes from immunoSEQ multiplex PCR, and its TCRdb copy is limited to in-frame clones, with some not included. The sample holds roughly 180,000 clones, around 93% seen once. This chain joins TRBV25-1 and TRBJ1-1; TRBD1 matches at 7 bases. Sequencing used peripheral blood, obtained on day 0 of AZD1222 vaccination. This clonotype was obtained from an adult in good health. CDR3 bases: TGTGCCAGCGGAAGGACAGGACGGGAAGCTTTCTTT. It yields the protein CASGRTGREAFF.